This passage covers 32 T cell receptor beta chains from one sample sequenced in a study of blood T cell repertoires in COVID-19. Sequenced by immunoSEQ multiplex PCR; TCRdb stores in-frame clones only, minus some. The repertoire has 27,000 or so clones, around 90% of them found once; the top ten carry roughly 8%. The sequenced sample consisted of peripheral blood. Every receptor here comes from a woman in her 50s with active COVID-19.

This clone was detected only once. The chain joins TRBV5-4 to TRBJ2-7; 11 bases match TRBD2. V lost 0 bases, J lost 2 bases, and 7 bases stayed unmatched. Germline CDR1 is SGHNT and CDR2 is YYREEE (reference sequence). The length of the CDR3 is 17 residues. This chain's CDR3 is CASSLGGRLAGTYEQYF. The CDR3 bases are TGTGCCAGCAGCTTGGGGGGCCGACTAGCGGGGACCTACGAGCAGTACTTC.

This clone was counted a few times. The chain has TRBV2 and TRBJ1-2; 10 bases match TRBD1. V lost 5 bases to trimming and J lost 6 bases; unmatched junction nucleotides: 12. This CDR3 has 16 amino acids. Germline CDR1 and CDR2: SNHLY and FYNNEI. For the CDR3, the DNA is TGTGCCAGCAGTTTCGAACCGGGACAGGGGTTACATGGCTACACCTTC. It yields the protein CASSFEPGQGLHGYTF.

The chain joins TRBV7-9 to TRBJ2-2, with no clear D. CDR1 SEHNR and CDR2 FQNEAQ come from the germline V gene (reference sequence). V was pared by 2 bases and J by 4 bases, with 8 bases between. This CDR3 contains 14 residues. The CDR3 DNA reads as TGTGCCAGCAGCTTAACGTCGAGCACCGGGGAGCTGTTTTTT. This sequence encodes CASSLTSSTGELFF.

V usage is TRBV29-1 and J usage is TRBJ1-1; 7 bases fit TRBD1. The CDR3 length is 15 residues. Germline V gives CDR1 SQVTM, CDR2 ANQGSEA. The V segment lost 3 bases and the J segment 4 bases; nucleotides outside the gene matches: 11. The CDR3 nucleotides read TGCAGCGTTGAGGGGCCTACAGGGGCGGTCACTGAAGCTTTCTTT. Protein sequence: CSVEGPTGAVTEAFF.

CDR3 residues: CASSWGTIGARELFF. The CDR3 nucleotides read TGTGCCAGCAGCTGGGGGACAATAGGTGCTCGGGAGCTGTTTTTT. The chain has TRBV28 and TRBJ2-2; a possible D gene is TRBD1 (6 bases). The CDR3 contains 15 residues. V gave up 6 bases and J gave up 9 bases, with 20 bases separating them. CDR1 MDHEN and CDR2 SYDVKM come from the germline V gene.

The chain couples TRBV5-1 to TRBJ2-5; D gene uncertain. Trimming left V 1 base short and J 0 bases short, with 4 bases between. This CDR3 has 13 residues. Germline CDR1 SGHRS, CDR2 YFSETQ. The CDR3 nucleotides read TGCGCCAGCAGCTTGACTAACCAAGAGACCCAGTACTTC. Its protein product is CASSLTNQETQYF.

The rearrangement joins TRBV3-1 (or the pseudogene TRBV3-2) to TRBJ2-7; D is unclear. Per the germline V gene, CDR1 is LGHDT and CDR2 is YNNKEL (reference sequence). The V end was cut by 1 base, the J end by 5 bases, with 12 bases between. This CDR3 spans 14 amino acids. CDR3 nucleotide sequence: TGTGCCAGCAGCCAAGGTCAGTATTACAACGAGCAGTACTTC. Its protein is CASSQGQYYNEQYF.

V gene TRBV28 combines with J gene TRBJ2-7, with no clear D. V lost 7 bases and J lost 0, with 7 bases in between. Germline-derived CDR1 and CDR2 are MDHEN and SYDVKM. The CDR3 is 12 residues long. CDR3 nucleotide sequence: TGTGCCAGCATGGAGAGCTCCTACGAGCAGTACTTC. It yields the protein CASMESSYEQYF.

This clone was observed once. This sequence joins TRBV5-6 and TRBJ1-3; D is undetermined. V lost 0 bases to trimming and J lost 4 bases, with 8 bases between them. The CDR3 spans 14 residues. Germline assignment: CDR1 SGHDT and CDR2 YYEEEE. CDR3 sequence reads: CASSLEGGGNTIYF. In nucleotides, the CDR3 is TGTGCCAGCAGCTTGGAAGGAGGAGGAAACACCATATATTTT.

As DNA, the CDR3 is TGTGCCTGGAGTACGGGACAAGGGAACACTGAAGCTTTCTTT. It codes for CAWSTGQGNTEAFF. The rearrangement joins TRBV30 to TRBJ1-1; the D gene is possibly TRBD1 (6 bases). Germline CDR1 reads GTSNPN; CDR2 reads SVGIG (reference sequence). The V and J ends lost 2 bases and 1 base respectively, with 11 bases between them. CDR3 length equals 14 residues.

The rearrangement uses TRBV5-5 and TRBJ1-1, with D tentatively TRBD1 (6 bases). V shed 0 bases and J shed 4 bases, with 16 bases lying between them. Germline CDR1 reads SGHKS; CDR2 reads YYEKEE (reference sequence). The CDR3 has 16 amino acids. The CDR3 loop is CASSLVPAGAATEAFF. CDR3 sequence (DNA): TGTGCCAGCAGCTTGGTTCCCGCAGGGGCCGCCACTGAAGCTTTCTTT.

The chain recombines TRBV7-3 with TRBJ2-5; 11 bases line up with TRBD1. The CDR3 loop spans 15 amino acids. CDR1 is SGHTA, CDR2 FQGTGA, per germline. Trimming took 3 bases from V and 5 from J; bases not matched to a gene: 5. The CDR3 region has the DNA TGTGCCAGCAGCTTGGGACAGGGGGGTCGGGAGACCCAGTACTTC. Its protein is CASSLGQGGRETQYF.

The genes are TRBV28 and TRBJ2-2; 7 bases fit TRBD1. Trimming cost V 7 bases and J 2 bases; bases outside gene matches: 10. The CDR3 is made up of 16 amino acids. From germline, CDR1 is MDHEN and CDR2 SYDVKM. The CDR3 nucleotides read TGTGCCAGCACTCGCCCGGGACAGAGAAACACCGGGGAGCTGTTTTTT. It specifies CASTRPGQRNTGELFF.

V is TRBV21-1 and J is TRBJ2-1; TRBD2, the table's D call, was not compared with the DNA. TRBV21-1 represents a pseudogene. This CDR3 contains 16 residues. The CDR3 DNA sequence: TGTGCCAGCAGCGACACAAGCGGGAAGGGTAACAATGAGCAGTTCTTC. Its protein is CASSDTSGKGNNEQFF.

This chain uses TRBV18 with TRBJ2-7; 10 bases map to TRBD1. The ends lost 2 bases at V and 6 bases at J; junction bases unmatched: 10. Germline CDR1 reads KGHSH; CDR2 reads LQKENI. The CDR3 has 16 amino acids. DNA for the CDR3: TGTGCCAGCTCACCATCACGGACAGGGGGTTTGGGCGAGCAGTACTTC. Its protein is CASSPSRTGGLGEQYF. The whole variable domain, filled in from reference TRBV18 and TRBJ2-7, reads NAGVMQNPRHLVRRRGQEARLRCSPMKGHSHVYWYRQLPEEGLKFMVYLQKENIIDESGMPKERFSAEFPKEGPSILRIQQVVRGDSAAYFCASSPSRTGGLGEQYFGPGTRLTVT.

V gene TRBV24-1 combines with J gene TRBJ1-1; 8 bases agree with TRBD1. This CDR3 region has 14 residues. CDR1 is KGHDR, CDR2 SFDVKD, per germline. V trimming: 6 bases; J trimming: 1 base; junction bases outside the gene matches: 3. For the CDR3, the DNA is TGTGCCACCAGTCGGACAGGGACGAACACTGAAGCTTTCTTT. Its translation: CATSRTGTNTEAFF.

The chain is built from TRBV11-2 and TRBJ2-7; perhaps TRBD2 as D (6 bases). V lost 3 bases to trimming and J lost 3 bases, with 6 bases between them. Germline V gene lookup returns CDR1 SGHAT and CDR2 FQNNGV. The CDR3 is 12 residues long. The CDR3 DNA sequence: TGTGCCAGCAGCTTCGGGGGCTACGAGCAGTACTTC. Its translation is CASSFGGYEQYF.

This clone was found once. The rearrangement joins TRBV4-1 to TRBJ1-2, with D possibly matching TRBD1 (6 bases). V was cut by 0 bases and J by 2 bases, with 16 bases left in between. CDR1 is MGHRA, CDR2 YSYEKL, per germline. The CDR3 spans 17 residues. The CDR3 reads CASSQDSGSGANYGYTF. Here the CDR3 DNA reads TGCGCCAGCAGCCAAGATTCAGGGTCAGGGGCCAACTATGGCTACACCTTC.

This chain links TRBV29-1 with TRBJ2-1; no clear D gene. This CDR3 has 13 amino acids. Germline V gene sequence: CDR1 SQVTM, CDR2 ANQGSEA. The V end was cut by 5 bases, the J end by 0 bases, with 8 bases between. The CDR3 is CSVLPRSYNEQFF. As DNA, the CDR3 is TGCAGCGTTTTGCCGCGCTCCTACAATGAGCAGTTCTTC.

The V and J genes are TRBV28 and TRBJ1-4; D is perhaps TRBD1 (5 bases). Looked up from germline, CDR1 is MDHEN and CDR2 is SYDVKM. V was pared by 8 bases and J by 8 bases, with 15 bases between. CDR3 length: 13 amino acids. CDR3 protein: CASQGRRHEKLFF. CDR3 DNA sequence: TGTGCCAGCCAGGGCAGGAGACACGAAAAACTGTTTTTT.

CDR3 protein: CASSVDRINSPLHF. CDR3 DNA: TGTGCCAGCAGTGTCGACAGGATTAATTCACCCCTCCACTTT. The chain recombines TRBV2 with TRBJ1-6; perhaps TRBD1 as D (6 bases). The germline CDR1 and CDR2 sequences are SNHLY and FYNNEI. This CDR3 is built from 14 residues. V gave up 4 bases and J gave up 6 bases, with 10 bases separating them.

The rearrangement joins TRBV6-6 to TRBJ2-2, with 13 nucleotides matching TRBD2. Germline CDR1 is MNHNY and CDR2 is SVGAGI (reference sequence). The ends lost 6 bases at V and 4 bases at J; junction bases unmatched: 2. The CDR3 is made up of 15 amino acids. The CDR3 nucleotides read TGTGCCAGCAGCCGACTAGCGGGAGGCACCGGGGAGCTGTTTTTT. Its translation is CASSRLAGGTGELFF.

This rearrangement joins TRBV18 to TRBJ2-5; 11 nucleotides line up with TRBD2. Germline trimming cut 2 bases from V and 6 bases from J; bases unmatched to any gene: 8. CDR1 is KGHSH, CDR2 LQKENI, per germline. There are 16 residues in the CDR3. The CDR3 reads CASSPSTSGSGKTQYF. CDR3 sequence (DNA): TGTGCCAGCTCACCATCTACTAGCGGGAGTGGTAAGACCCAGTACTTC.

The chain uses TRBV24-1 and TRBJ2-2; 10 nucleotides match TRBD1. V trimming: 3 bases; J trimming: 6 bases; junction bases outside the gene matches: 3. The CDR3 runs 15 residues. Germline lookup yields CDR1 KGHDR and CDR2 SFDVKD. CDR3 loop: CATSDPGQGAGELFF. CDR3 bases: TGTGCCACCAGTGATCCCGGACAGGGGGCCGGGGAGCTGTTTTTT.

This chain links TRBV9 with TRBJ2-3; the match to TRBD1 covers 8 bases. The germline CDR1 and CDR2 sequences are SGDLS and YYNGEE. The trim removed 6 bases at V and 0 bases at J, leaving 9 bases unmatched. The CDR3 sequence is 16 residues long. The CDR3 region has the DNA TGTGCCAGCACCAAGCGTTGGGACAGGAGCACAGATACGCAGTATTTT. Residues: CASTKRWDRSTDTQYF.

V is TRBV11-3 and J is TRBJ2-5, with D possibly matching TRBD2 (6 bases). The CDR3 consists of 16 residues. Trimming stripped 1 base from V and 4 bases from J, with 16 bases between. Germline CDR1 and CDR2: SGHNT and YENEEA. The CDR3 DNA follows: TGTGCCAGCAGCTTAGGCCGGAGGGGAGGCGGAGAGACCCAGTACTTC. Translating it yields CASSLGRRGGGETQYF.

The rearrangement links TRBV6-2 or TRBV6-3 to TRBJ1-1; D is undetermined. Germline CDR1 reads MNHEY; CDR2 reads SVGEGT. Trimming removed 2 bases at V and 9 bases at J, with 7 bases between. The CDR3 runs to 11 residues. The CDR3 DNA reads TGTGCCAGCAGTTACGGCAGTCAAGCTTTCTTT. The encoded protein is CASSYGSQAFF.

DNA of the CDR3: TGTGCCAGTAGAGGGGGTATCTCCCTCCACTTT. It translates to CASRGGISLHF. The V call is TRBV19, the J call TRBJ1-6; D might be TRBD1 (6 bases). The germline V gene has CDR1 LNHDA and CDR2 SQIVND (reference sequence). V lost 6 bases, J lost 14 bases, and 11 bases lay in between. The CDR3 contains 11 residues.

The CDR3 loop is CASSRDRANTEAFF. CDR3 nucleotides: TGTGCCAGTAGTAGAGACAGGGCGAACACTGAAGCTTTCTTT. This chain joins TRBV19 and TRBJ1-1, with 7 bases matching TRBD1. The CDR3 loop spans 14 amino acids. V gave up 4 bases and J gave up 1 base; unmatched junction bases: 3. Germline V gives CDR1 LNHDA, CDR2 SQIVND (reference sequence).

J is TRBJ2-6 and V is TRBV27, with D unclear. Germline V gives CDR1 MNHEY, CDR2 SMNVEV (reference sequence). Trimming removed 5 bases at V and 0 bases at J, with 5 bases between. This CDR3 comprises 14 residues. The CDR3 nucleotides are TGTGCCAGCAGTCCCATCTCTGGGGCCAACGTCCTGACTTTC. Protein product: CASSPISGANVLTF.

The J gene is TRBJ2-1, the V gene TRBV7-9; the D is unclear. V shed 5 bases and J shed 6 bases, with 8 bases lying between them. Germline CDR1 reads SEHNR; CDR2 reads FQNEAQ (reference sequence). CDR3 length: 12 amino acids. CDR3 DNA: TGTGCCAGCAGCCCAGGTGGCAATGAGCAGTTCTTC. It encodes CASSPGGNEQFF.

The chain is built from TRBV28 and TRBJ2-7; 10 nucleotides line up with TRBD1. The trim removed 6 bases at V and 5 bases at J, leaving 10 bases unmatched. From germline, CDR1 is MDHEN and CDR2 SYDVKM. The CDR3 length is 15 residues. CDR3 loop: CASSQQGQGLDEQYF. The CDR3 coding sequence is TGTGCCAGCAGCCAGCAGGGACAGGGGTTGGACGAGCAGTACTTC.